These 22 T cell receptor beta chains share one sample of origin, sequenced in a study of tumor-infiltrating lymphocytes in localized non-small cell lung cancer (dated by TCRdb to about 2021). Preparation of the library involved the immunoSEQ multiplex PCR assay. Sourced from immuneACCESS, this table was stored by TCRdb with only in-frame sequences that have V and J called. A share of the clones is absent; for the studies checked, an unresolved V gene accounts for under half, and the remainder has no known explanation. Across this sample there are tens of thousands of clones, with 80% to 90% seen only once. Roughly 2% of the sample is in the top ten clones. The sequenced material came from lung tumor tissue. These receptors all come from a human donor with non-small cell lung cancer.

The genes are TRBV5-4 and TRBJ2-7; maybe TRBD2 (7 bases). Germline CDR1 reads SGHNT; CDR2 reads YYREEE (reference sequence). V was pared by 2 bases and J by 5 bases, with 11 bases between. The CDR3 is made up of 13 amino acids. The CDR3 here is CASSLGGGHEQYF. The CDR3 nucleotides read TGTGCCAGCAGCTTAGGGGGGGGTCACGAGCAGTACTTC.

The chain is built from TRBV9 and TRBJ1-2; D remains ambiguous. The CDR3 contains 12 residues. Germline assignment: CDR1 SGDLS and CDR2 YYNGEE. The V and J ends lost 0 bases and 5 bases respectively, with 5 bases between them. The CDR3 loop is CASSVDSYGYTF. In DNA form, the CDR3 reads TGTGCCAGCAGCGTAGATTCGTATGGCTACACCTTC. The whole variable domain, filled in from reference TRBV9 and TRBJ1-2, reads DSGVTQTPKHLITATGQRVTLRCSPRSGDLSVYWYQQSLDQGLQFLIQYYNGEERAKGNILERFSAQQFPDLHSELNLSSLELGDSALYFCASSVDSYGYTFGSGTRLTVV.

A remark on this clone: Germline is not matched at one junction end, which may reflect a read error. This sequence joins TRBV6-5 and TRBJ2-7; D is perhaps TRBD1 or TRBD2 (5 bases each). The germline gives CDR1 MNHEY, CDR2 SVGAGI. CDR3 length: 13 residues. The CDR3 nucleotides are TGTGCCAGCAGTCGGGGCGACTCCAACGAGCAGTACTTC. This sequence encodes CASSRGDSNEQYF.

By frequency in the sample, this clone is medium-sized. The genes are TRBV4-3 and TRBJ1-5; maybe TRBD1 (6 bases). CDR3 length: 17 residues. The ends were cut back, 0 bases at V and 6 bases at J, with 18 bases in the middle. Germline values: CDR1 LGHNA, CDR2 YSLEER. The CDR3 protein is CASSQDWGAGGVQPQHF. CDR3 DNA: TGCGCCAGCAGCCAAGATTGGGGGGCCGGCGGAGTTCAGCCCCAGCATTTT.

V usage is TRBV10-3 and J usage is TRBJ2-1; 14 nucleotides align to TRBD2. The CDR3 totals 15 residues. Trimming cost V 7 bases and J 8 bases; bases outside gene matches: 7. The V gene's germline CDR1 is ENHRY and CDR2 SYGVKD. CDR3 nucleotides: TGTGCCATCATGAGGACTAGCGGGGGGATGTATGAGCAGTTCTTC. Its protein is CAIMRTSGGMYEQFF.

The V and J genes are TRBV13 and TRBJ1-1, with unresolved D. This CDR3 is built from 14 residues. Looked up from germline, CDR1 is PRHDT and CDR2 is FYEKMQ (reference sequence). Trimming removed 7 bases at V and 7 bases at J, with 19 bases between. CDR3 nucleotide sequence: TGTGCCAGCACCCCGACCCGGGAACGAAATGAAGCTTTCTTT. This codes for CASTPTRERNEAFF.

The chain carries TRBV5-1 and TRBJ2-7, with 11 bases aligning to TRBD1. This CDR3 is 14 amino acids long. The germline CDR1 and CDR2 sequences are SGHRS and YFSETQ. The J segment lost 3 bases and the V segment lost 6 bases, leaving 5 bases of the junction unmatched. Here the CDR3 DNA reads TGCGCCAGCACCCCGGGACAGGGGGACTACGAGCAGTACTTC. It encodes CASTPGQGDYEQYF.

The chain employs TRBV30 and TRBJ1-3, with D unclear. The CDR3 sequence is 13 residues long. The germline CDR1 and CDR2 sequences are GTSNPN and SVGIG (reference sequence). The ends were cut back, 8 bases at V and 4 bases at J, with 15 bases in the middle. The DNA for the CDR3 is TGTGCCCTCCGGTGGGGTCCCGGAAACACCATATATTTT. Protein: CALRWGPGNTIYF.

This chain joins TRBV11-2 and TRBJ1-6; 7 bases are a match to TRBD1. The length of the CDR3 is 11 residues. In germline, CDR1 is SGHAT, CDR2 FQNNGV. The trim removed 5 bases at V and 15 bases at J, leaving 4 bases unmatched. CDR3 sequence (DNA): TGTGCCAGCAGCCATCAGGGGGACCTCCACTTT. Its translation: CASSHQGDLHF.

This chain connects TRBV19 to TRBJ2-7; D not resolved. Trimming left V 7 bases short and J 2 bases short, with 9 bases between. Germline V CDR1 and CDR2: LNHDA, SQIVND (reference sequence). This CDR3 is 12 amino acids long. The DNA for the CDR3 is TGTGCCAGTATTAACACGGCCTACGAGCAGTACTTC. This codes for CASINTAYEQYF.

In this sample, this clone turned up once. The CDR3 sequence: CASSLAGPPLPYEQYF. CDR3 nucleotides: TGTGCCAGCAGCTTAGCGGGACCCCCTCTTCCCTACGAGCAGTACTTC. J is TRBJ2-7 and V is TRBV7-8, with D perhaps given as TRBD1 or TRBD2 (5 bases each). The germline V gene has CDR1 SGHVS and CDR2 FQNEAQ. The ends were cut back, 0 bases at V and 2 bases at J, with 14 bases in the middle. The CDR3 totals 16 residues.

The chain combines TRBV18 with TRBJ2-1; TRBD2 aligns across 11 bases. The CDR3 contains 20 residues. Per germline, CDR1 KGHSH and CDR2 LQKENI. Germline trimming cut 0 bases from V and 4 bases from J; bases unmatched to any gene: 14. The CDR3 sequence is CASSPPGAFSSGGLYNEQFF. CDR3 nucleotide sequence: TGTGCCAGCTCACCACCAGGGGCCTTCTCTAGCGGGGGGCTTTACAATGAGCAGTTCTTC.

This chain uses TRBV5-6 with TRBJ1-1, with unresolved D. Germline values: CDR1 SGHDT, CDR2 YYEEEE. Trimming cost V 5 bases and J 0 bases, with 8 bases left between them. The CDR3 consists of 13 residues. CDR3 nucleotides: TGTGCCAGCAGACCCCGGATGAACACTGAAGCTTTCTTT. This gives the protein CASRPRMNTEAFF.

This clone showed up just a few times. Within the sample, other DNA sequences also encode this same CDR3. This rearrangement joins TRBV5-1 to TRBJ1-2; D may be TRBD1 (6 bases). The V and J ends lost 0 bases and 6 bases respectively, with 9 bases between them. The germline gives CDR1 SGHRS, CDR2 YFSETQ. The CDR3 is 13 amino acids. CDR3 amino acids: CASSLEGGDGYTF. In DNA form, the CDR3 reads TGCGCCAGCAGCTTGGAGGGGGGCGATGGCTACACCTTC.

The rearrangement links TRBV7-9 to TRBJ2-5; 8 bases match TRBD1. Per germline, CDR1 SEHNR and CDR2 FQNEAQ (reference sequence). This CDR3 comprises 13 residues. The CDR3 region is CASTTGGQETQYF. In nucleotides, the CDR3 is TGTGCTAGTACAACAGGGGGCCAAGAGACCCAGTACTTC.

The chain has TRBV6-4 and TRBJ2-2, with D perhaps given as TRBD1 or TRBD2 (6 bases each). There are 14 residues in the CDR3. V was trimmed by 3 bases and J by 5 bases, leaving 10 bases between them. CDR1 and CDR2 from the germline V gene are MRHNA and SNTAGT. The CDR3 loop reads CASSEKGGTGELFF. CDR3 nucleotides: TGTGCCAGCAGTGAAAAAGGGGGGACCGGGGAGCTGTTTTTT.

This clone turned up a few times. V usage is TRBV30 and J usage is TRBJ1-5; 7 bases agree with TRBD1. Germline V gives CDR1 GTSNPN, CDR2 SVGIG (reference sequence). This CDR3 is 12 amino acids long. The junction had 4 bases not matched to a gene; V was cut back by 0 bases and J by 11 bases. CDR3 amino acids: CAWSVRQGTQHF. The CDR3, as DNA: TGTGCCTGGAGTGTACGACAGGGCACCCAGCATTTT.

This chain joins TRBV19 and TRBJ2-5; D not certain. V lost 9 bases and J 4 bases, leaving 15 bases between the germline ends. The germline V gene has CDR1 LNHDA and CDR2 SQIVND (reference sequence). The CDR3 length is 13 residues. The CDR3 loop is CASHRRAGETQYF. In DNA, the CDR3 is TGTGCCAGCCACCGACGAGCCGGAGAGACCCAGTACTTC.

This clone was counted once. The rearrangement uses TRBV30 and TRBJ2-5, with D unresolved. This CDR3 region has 12 residues. CDR1 and CDR2 from the germline V gene are GTSNPN and SVGIG (reference sequence). V was cut by 3 bases and J by 7 bases, with 12 bases left in between. The CDR3 reads CAWSKGPGTQYF. CDR3 nucleotide sequence: TGTGCCTGGAGCAAAGGCCCGGGGACCCAGTACTTC.

V is TRBV2 and J is TRBJ2-2, with D possibly matching TRBD1 (5 bases). CDR1 SNHLY and CDR2 FYNNEI come from the germline V gene. Trimming stripped 7 bases from V and 4 bases from J, with 19 bases between. This CDR3 comprises 16 residues. The CDR3 DNA reads as TGTGCCAGCAAGAGCCCCAGACAGACAGCCACCGGGGAGCTGTTTTTT. Protein sequence: CASKSPRQTATGELFF.

DNA for the CDR3: TGTGCCAGCTCACTAAGGGGAATTCAAGAGACCCAGTACTTC. Its translation: CASSLRGIQETQYF. The chain couples TRBV18 to TRBJ2-5, with D perhaps TRBD1 (5 bases). Germline lookup yields CDR1 KGHSH and CDR2 LQKENI. Between the trimmed V and J ends, which lost 4 bases and 2 bases, there was a span of 11 bases. The CDR3 totals 14 residues.

The rearrangement uses TRBV19 and TRBJ2-1; no clear D. The CDR3 sequence is 11 residues long. Trimming pared 7 bases from V and 5 bases from J, leaving 6 bases between. Germline V gene data show CDR1 as LNHDA and CDR2 as SQIVND (reference sequence). CDR3 residues: CASTLNNEQFF. DNA of the CDR3: TGTGCCAGTACCCTCAACAATGAGCAGTTCTTC.